This T cell receptor beta chain stems from a study of blood T cell repertoires in COVID-19. Overall study: There were acute and convalescent COVID-19 samples, and they came from the United States, Italy and Spain.

This table comes from immunoSEQ multiplex PCR, and its TCRdb copy is limited to in-frame clones, with some not included. This table holds 200,000 to 300,000 clones, about four fifths found once. The CDR3 is 13 residues long. Germline CDR1 is SGHRS and CDR2 is YFSETQ. Trimming removed 1 base at V and 6 bases at J, with 11 bases between. The sequenced sample was peripheral blood. The V and J genes are TRBV5-1 and TRBJ2-7; no reliable D call. This sequence was found in an older man with acute or convalescent COVID-19. The chain's CDR3 is CASSLSEAGEQYF. DNA of the CDR3: TGCGCCAGCAGCTTGTCAGAGGCCGGCGAGCAGTACTTC.